This T cell receptor beta chain originates from a study of glioma-infiltrating T cells. Notes on the study in general: Tissue and blood shared very few CDR3 sequences. Above-expected tissue-blood divergence occurred in all gliomas, most in low-grade ones.

TCR alpha and beta CDR3 regions were amplified from RNA using iRepertoire nested multiplex PCR. One-step reverse transcription and amplification started from roughly 100-400 ng of tissue mRNA or PBMC total RNA. Via MiXCR, TCRdb re-called the multiplex PCR reads, giving one row per CDR3 protein. The table has under 200,000 distinct CDR3 sequences, around 40% seen once. This clonotype was detected ten times or more. The target antigen is unknown. Trimming took 4 bases from V and 2 from J, leaving 11 bases between them. In germline, CDR1 is SGHRS, CDR2 YFSETQ. The CDR3 is made up of 14 amino acids. Sequencing used glioma tissue, nonneoplastic brain tissue, or PBMCs (not recorded which). This chain links TRBV5-1 with TRBJ2-3, with D perhaps TRBD2 (5 bases). This receptor was obtained from a human donor with low-grade glioma or glioblastoma, undergoing nonglioma brain surgery, or in good health (not recorded which). In DNA form, the CDR3 reads TGCGCCAGCAGCCCTCAGCGGACCACAGATACGCAGTATTTT. This translates into CASSPQRTTDTQYF.